This T cell receptor beta chain was identified during a study of blood T cell repertoires in COVID-19. This clone was found a few times. Produced via immunoSEQ multiplex PCR; TCRdb's table is partial and in-frame only. The profile shows 250,000 to 400,000 clones, around 88% of them singletons. Germline CDR1 reads SGHVS; CDR2 reads FQNEAQ. This CDR3 is built from 17 residues. Trimming shortened V by 1 base and J by 0 bases, and 13 bases separated the two germline ends. This chain connects TRBV7-8 to TRBJ1-3, with TRBD1 as a possible D gene (5 bases). The sequenced sample was peripheral blood. This clonotype was sampled from a woman aged 25 to 39 with COVID-19, enrolled during active disease. CDR3 sequence: CASSLVWGSLSGNTIYF. For the CDR3, the DNA is TGTGCCAGCAGCTTAGTTTGGGGCAGCCTCTCTGGAAACACCATATATTTT.